A single sample is the source of the 10 T cell receptor beta chains below, sequenced in a study of vaccination and CD4 T cells after COVID-19. Treatment: 10-day PBMC culture with coronavirus spike peptide pools or control peptides (ViraFEST assay). The study sequenced cultured CD4+ T cell DNA using the Oncomine TCR Beta short-read assay. TCRdb re-derived calls from the PCR reads in MiXCR, one entry per CDR3 protein. This table holds thousands of distinct CDR3 sequences, roughly 80% found once. No cognate antigen is known for these TCRs. Sequences were obtained from CD4+ T cells from blood, cultured in vitro. These receptors were taken from a human donor who had recovered from COVID-19.

The V gene is TRBV25-1, the J gene TRBJ1-2; TRBD1 is a possible D gene (5 bases). V was cut by 2 bases and J by 4 bases, with 11 bases left in between. The germline V gene encodes CDR1 MGHDK and CDR2 SYGVNS. This CDR3 contains 14 residues. The CDR3 coding sequence is TGTGCCAGCAGTGAACCCGGGACCTTCTATGGCTACACCTTC. Its protein product is CASSEPGTFYGYTF.

This clonotype was counted a few times. The rearrangement links TRBV10-3 to TRBJ2-1; 9 bases are a match to TRBD2. CDR1 is ENHRY, CDR2 SYGVKD, per germline. CDR3 length equals 19 residues. J was trimmed by 4 bases and V by 4 bases; bases with no gene match: 17. The CDR3 is CAISGPTSGEPGTYNEQFF. The CDR3 bases are TGTGCCATCAGTGGTCCGACTAGCGGAGAGCCCGGCACATACAATGAGCAGTTCTTC.

By share, this clonotype counts as medium-sized. The genes are TRBV18 and TRBJ1-1; 7 bases match TRBD1. This CDR3 region has 15 residues. The germline V gene has CDR1 KGHSH and CDR2 LQKENI. The J segment lost 1 base and the V segment lost 2 bases, leaving 4 bases of the junction unmatched. Here the CDR3 DNA reads TGTGCCAGCTCACCAGCGACAGGGAAGAACACTGAAGCTTTCTTT. It is translated as CASSPATGKNTEAFF.

J is TRBJ1-2 and V is TRBV6-1; 7 bases are a match to TRBD1. Germline V lookup: CDR1 MNHNS, CDR2 SASEGT. The J segment lost 4 bases and the V segment lost 7 bases, leaving 12 bases of the junction unmatched. The CDR3 length is 15 residues. Written as DNA, the CDR3 is TGTGCCAGCATCTTAGACAGGGAGGACCGCTATGGCTACACCTTC. This translates into CASILDREDRYGYTF.

The chain uses TRBV11-3 and TRBJ2-7; 7 bases fit TRBD2. This CDR3 is built from 16 residues. Trimming took 1 base from V and 0 from J; bases not matched to a gene: 6. Germline V gene lookup returns CDR1 SGHNT and CDR2 YENEEA. The CDR3, as DNA: TGTGCCAGCAGCTTAGGCGGGGGTCTAAGCTCCTACGAGCAGTACTTC. It translates to CASSLGGGLSSYEQYF. Together with reference TRBV11-3 and TRBJ2-7, the CDR3 gives the full variable domain: EAGVVQSPRYKIIEKKQPVAFWCNPISGHNTLYWYLQNLGQGPELLIRYENEEAVDDSQLPKDRFSAERLKGVDSTLKIQPAELGDSAVYLCASSLGGGLSSYEQYFGPGTRLTVT.

The chain employs TRBV20-1 and TRBJ2-1, with 11 bases fitting TRBD2. This CDR3 has 16 residues. The germline V gene encodes CDR1 DFQATT and CDR2 SNEGSKA (reference sequence). The trim removed 2 bases at V and 2 bases at J, leaving 5 bases unmatched. The CDR3: CSARSPTSGAYNEQFF. In nucleotides, the CDR3 is TGCAGTGCTAGATCCCCGACTAGCGGGGCCTACAATGAGCAGTTCTTC.

The chain combines TRBV25-1 with TRBJ1-2; TRBD1 might be the D (6 bases). The V end lost 3 bases, the J end lost 2 bases, and 7 bases lay between the germline ends. The CDR3 extends over 13 amino acids. Per germline, CDR1 MGHDK and CDR2 SYGVNS. The CDR3 loop is CASSDQGNYGYTF. The CDR3 DNA sequence: TGTGCCAGCAGTGATCAGGGGAACTATGGCTACACCTTC.

J is TRBJ1-1 and V is TRBV9; TRBD1 might be the D (5 bases). Germline CDR1 reads SGDLS; CDR2 reads YYNGEE. V was trimmed by 0 bases and J by 2 bases, leaving 11 bases between them. CDR3 length equals 15 residues. This chain's CDR3 is CASSVEGQNNTEAFF. In nucleotides, the CDR3 is TGTGCCAGCAGCGTAGAGGGGCAGAATAACACTGAAGCTTTCTTT.

In this sample, this clonotype is large. The chain joins TRBV10-3 to TRBJ1-1; 7 bases fit TRBD1. Germline loops: CDR1 ENHRY, CDR2 SYGVKD. This CDR3 region has 14 residues. The V segment lost 6 bases and the J segment 7 bases; nucleotides outside the gene matches: 11. The CDR3 nucleotides read TGTGCCATCAGCCCAACAGGGGTTAAGGATGAAGCTTTCTTT. Its protein product is CAISPTGVKDEAFF.

V usage is TRBV20-1 and J usage is TRBJ1-2; 7 nucleotides match TRBD1. Germline V CDR1 and CDR2: DFQATT, SNEGSKA (reference sequence). This CDR3 comprises 15 residues. V lost 4 bases, J lost 1 base, and 9 bases stayed unmatched. The chain's CDR3 is CSATKTGRGNYGYTF. Written as DNA, the CDR3 is TGCAGTGCTACGAAGACAGGGAGAGGTAACTATGGCTACACCTTC.